Given below is one T cell receptor beta chain in context. Its antigen is unidentified. The source of the sample is a study of cytomegalovirus exposure and HLA in healthy donors. General observations from the study: Cytomegalovirus-associated status was assigned to about 180 TCR beta chains.

PCR used 60 Vbeta primers and 13 Jbeta primers. TCRdb keeps only in-frame clones here, not all; method: immunoSEQ multiplex PCR. The table includes over 200,000 clones, 60% to 80% detected once. The sample consisted of PBMCs. The clonotype was recovered from a woman aged 25-40 years in good health and CMV-seronegative.

The CDR3 reads CASSPLWGGGTEAFF. The CDR3 coding sequence is TGTGCCAGCAGCCCGTTGTGGGGCGGTGGCACTGAAGCTTTCTTT. The chain recombines TRBV5-6 with TRBJ1-1; possible D gene TRBD1, 5 bases. Trimming shortened V by 4 bases and J by 4 bases, and 17 bases separated the two germline ends. This CDR3 is 15 amino acids long. The V gene's germline CDR1 is SGHDT and CDR2 YYEEEE.